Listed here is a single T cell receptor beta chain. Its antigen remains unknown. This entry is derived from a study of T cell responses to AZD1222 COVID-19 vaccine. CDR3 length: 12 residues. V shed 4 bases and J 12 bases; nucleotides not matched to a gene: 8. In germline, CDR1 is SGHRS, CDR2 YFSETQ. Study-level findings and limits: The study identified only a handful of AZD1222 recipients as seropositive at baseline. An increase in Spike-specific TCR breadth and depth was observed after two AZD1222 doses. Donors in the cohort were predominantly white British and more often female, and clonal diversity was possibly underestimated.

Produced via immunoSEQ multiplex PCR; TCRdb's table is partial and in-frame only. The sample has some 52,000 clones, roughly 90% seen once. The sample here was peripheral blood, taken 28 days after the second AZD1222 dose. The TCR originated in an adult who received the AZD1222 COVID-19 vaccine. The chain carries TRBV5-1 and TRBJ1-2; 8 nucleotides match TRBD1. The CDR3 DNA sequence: TGCGCCAGCAGCGAGGACAGGGTGTATAACACCTTC. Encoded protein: CASSEDRVYNTF.